Listed here are 3 T cell receptor beta chains from one sample, sequenced in a study of blood T cells in healthy people across ages. Through a sample-barcoded 5' primer and a J-beta primer mix, a second PCR was run for roughly 6 to 11 cycles. TCRdb fed the 5' RACE reads into MiXCR, producing one record per CDR3 protein. The sample holds around 500,000 distinct CDR3 sequences, about 27% seen once. These data were also filed under a second study, of T cells of mothers and their children.

The sequencing input was blood. Receptor source: a boy aged 2 to 9 in good health.

V usage is TRBV6-2 or TRBV6-3 and J usage is TRBJ1-1; no reliable D call. The V and J ends lost 0 bases and 5 bases respectively, with 28 bases between them. Germline values: CDR1 MNHEY, CDR2 SVGEGT. The length of the CDR3 is 20 residues. This chain's CDR3 is CASSYSGRRGVRLAGTEAFF. The CDR3 DNA follows: TGTGCCAGCAGTTACTCGGGGAGGCGAGGAGTACGGTTAGCTGGAACTGAAGCTTTCTTT.

This chain connects TRBV10-3 to TRBJ1-4; D unresolved. This CDR3 contains 11 residues. With 3 bases removed from V and 6 bases from J, the gap between germline ends came to 2 bases. CDR1 is ENHRY, CDR2 SYGVKD, per germline. The CDR3, as DNA: TGTGCCATCAGTGACGATGAAAAACTGTTTTTT. Protein sequence: CAISDDEKLFF.

This clonotype was seen just once. The chain carries TRBV29-1 and TRBJ1-4, with D hard to call. CDR3 size: 13 residues. Germline V lookup: CDR1 SQVTM, CDR2 ANQGSEA. V gave up 4 bases and J gave up 0 bases, with 6 bases separating them. The CDR3 DNA sequence: TGCAGCGTTGTGACAACAACTAATGAAAAACTGTTTTTT. This sequence encodes CSVVTTTNEKLFF. Looking up the rest from reference TRBV29-1 and TRBJ1-4 gives the full variable domain: SAVISQKPSRDICQRGTSLTIQCQVDSQVTMMFWYRQQPGQSLTLIATANQGSEATYESGFVIDKFPISRPNLTFSTLTVSNMSPEDSSIYLCSVVTTTNEKLFFGSGTQLSVL.